The 14 T cell receptor beta chains below were found in one sample sequenced in a study of CD8+CD57+ T cells in acquired aplastic anemia. Template material for TCR beta VDJ and CDR3 profiling consisted of genomic DNA. TCRdb redid the calling of the reads with MiXCR, one entry per CDR3 protein. The repertoire holds 150,000 to 200,000 distinct CDR3 sequences, with approximately 60% as singletons. Sequenced sample: sorted CD4+, CD8+, or CD8+CD57+ T cells (not recorded which) from PBMCs. The receptors here all came from a human donor in good health.

Worth noting for this clonotype: This sequence may be a read error, since a much larger clone differs from it by one base. V and J are TRBV12-3 or TRBV12-4 and TRBJ2-5; D is undetermined. The CDR3 covers 13 residues. The V end lost 7 bases, the J end lost 5 bases, and 14 bases lay between the germline ends. CDR3 amino acids: CASTDPWLETQYF. The CDR3 DNA follows: TGTGCCAGCACCGACCCCTGGCTTGAGACCCAGTACTTC.

V gene TRBV2 combines with J gene TRBJ2-1; 10 nucleotides match TRBD2. CDR1 and CDR2 from the germline V gene are SNHLY and FYNNEI. V lost 6 bases, J lost 8 bases, and 10 bases stayed unmatched. The CDR3 is 15 amino acids. The CDR3 bases are TGTGCCAGCAGCTACGGGACTAGCGAGAGCGATGAGCAGTTCTTC. Residues: CASSYGTSESDEQFF.

V usage is TRBV25-1 and J usage is TRBJ1-5; no clear D. The V and J ends lost 4 bases and 6 bases respectively, with 10 bases between them. This CDR3 has 13 amino acids. Germline CDR1 is MGHDK and CDR2 is SYGVNS. The CDR3 loop is CASSAAPGQPQHF. The CDR3 DNA reads TGTGCCAGCAGTGCAGCCCCGGGTCAGCCCCAGCATTTT.

The sample holds a few counts of this clonotype. The rearrangement uses TRBV27 and TRBJ1-2; D call uncertain. CDR3 length equals 12 residues. Germline lookup yields CDR1 MNHEY and CDR2 SMNVEV (reference sequence). V was shortened by 6 bases and J by 8 bases, with 13 bases between the two germline ends. CDR3 protein: CASRSTGKGYTF. DNA for the CDR3: TGTGCCAGCAGGTCAACCGGGAAGGGCTACACCTTC.

This clonotype was counted ten times or more. This CDR3 reads CASSVSGVFEQFF. CDR3 sequence (DNA): TGTGCCAGCAGCGTCAGTGGGGTCTTTGAGCAGTTCTTC. The V call is TRBV9, the J call TRBJ2-1; D unresolved. CDR1 is SGDLS and CDR2 is YYNGEE in the germline V gene. V was trimmed by 2 bases and J by 9 bases, leaving 12 bases between them. This CDR3 is 13 amino acids long.

In the case of this clonotype: A read error may produce the germline difference seen at one junction end. V usage is TRBV4-1 and J usage is TRBJ1-1; D may be TRBD1 (6 bases). Germline V gives CDR1 MGHRA, CDR2 YSYEKL. The CDR3 runs to 15 residues. CDR3 sequence (DNA): TGTGCCAGCAGCGTACCGGCAGGGGAAAACACTGAAGCTTTCTTT. This gives the protein CASSVPAGENTEAFF.

The chain has TRBV9 and TRBJ2-3; no firm D call. This CDR3 has 12 amino acids. The V gene's germline CDR1 is SGDLS and CDR2 YYNGEE. Deletions cut 4 bases from V and 5 bases from J, with 8 bases between. CDR3 in amino acids: CASSYRLDTQYF. The CDR3 region has the DNA TGTGCCAGCAGCTACAGATTAGATACGCAGTATTTT.

With respect to this clonotype: With a much larger clone just one base away, this may be a read error. This chain joins TRBV4-2 and TRBJ2-2, with 13 positions matching TRBD2. The CDR3 spans 17 residues. The V gene's germline CDR1 is LGHNA and CDR2 YNFKEQ. The CDR3 DNA reads as TGTGCCAACAGCCCCAAAGGGACTAGCGGGAAGAACGGGGAGCTGTTTTTT. Translating gives CANSPKGTSGKNGELFF.

This clonotype was counted between two and nine times. The chain has TRBV7-2 and TRBJ2-7; D possibly corresponds to TRBD2 (7 bases). The CDR3 covers 15 residues. Trimming removed 2 bases at V and 2 bases at J, with 13 bases between. Germline lookup yields CDR1 SGHTA and CDR2 FQGNSA. Here the CDR3 DNA reads TGTGCCAGCAGCTTATACCGGGGGGCCGCCTACGAGCAGTACTTC. It specifies CASSLYRGAAYEQYF.

In its sample, this clonotype was seen a few times. The V call is TRBV6-4, the J call TRBJ1-5; no definite D call. The germline V and J ends were trimmed by 0 bases and 0 bases, with 6 bases remaining between them. Germline loops: CDR1 MRHNA, CDR2 SNTAGT. The CDR3 covers 15 residues. The CDR3: CASSDSGDSNQPQHF. The CDR3 DNA reads as TGTGCCAGCAGTGACTCCGGTGATAGCAATCAGCCCCAGCATTTT.

The table lists this clonotype with a few counts. The genes are TRBV9 and TRBJ1-2; no firm D call. V lost 4 bases and J lost 5, with 9 bases in between. CDR1 and CDR2 from the germline V gene are SGDLS and YYNGEE. This CDR3 contains 12 residues. The CDR3 coding sequence is TGTGCCAGCAGCCTGACCCAGTATGGCTACACCTTC. This codes for CASSLTQYGYTF. The variable domain in full, with the rest retrieved from reference TRBV9 and TRBJ1-2, is DSGVTQTPKHLITATGQRVTLRCSPRSGDLSVYWYQQSLDQGLQFLIQYYNGEERAKGNILERFSAQQFPDLHSELNLSSLELGDSALYFCASSLTQYGYTFGSGTRLTVV.

The rearrangement links TRBV2 to TRBJ2-1, with D perhaps given as TRBD1 or TRBD2 (6 bases each). Trimming shortened V by 6 bases and J by 7 bases, and 19 bases separated the two germline ends. In germline, CDR1 is SNHLY, CDR2 FYNNEI. The length of the CDR3 is 15 residues. Written as DNA, the CDR3 is TGTGCCAGCAGGGGGGCCAGGGAGGAGGTGAATGAGCAGTTCTTC. As protein: CASRGAREEVNEQFF. Looking up the rest from reference TRBV2 and TRBJ2-1 gives the full variable domain: EPEVTQTPSHQVTQMGQEVILRCVPISNHLYFYWYRQILGQKVEFLVSFYNNEISEKSEIFDDQFSVERPDGSNFTLKIRSTKLEDSAMYFCASRGAREEVNEQFFGPGTRLTVL.

With respect to this clonotype: Compared with germline, one end of the junction differs, possibly owing to a read error. The J gene is TRBJ1-1, the V gene TRBV5-8; D unclear. This CDR3 comprises 13 residues. From germline, CDR1 is SGHTS and CDR2 YDEGEE. The CDR3 loop reads CASRLMGYTKAFF. DNA for the CDR3: TGTGCCAGCAGATTGATGGGGTACACTAAAGCTTTCTTT.

This clonotype is a singleton in its sample. The J gene is TRBJ2-7, the V gene TRBV6-6; D perhaps matches TRBD2 (6 bases). The germline CDR1 and CDR2 sequences are MNHNY and SVGAGI (reference sequence). This CDR3 has 15 amino acids. Trimming shortened V by 7 bases and J by 1 base, and 17 bases separated the two germline ends. The CDR3 DNA follows: TGTGCCAGCATCCCGGAGGGAGTCGGTTCCTACGAGCAGTACTTC. The encoded protein is CASIPEGVGSYEQYF.